What follows are 10 T cell receptor beta chains derived from one specimen sequenced in a study of blood T cell repertoires in COVID-19. Assay: immunoSEQ multiplex PCR; the TCRdb copy retains only in-frame clones and omits some. The sample records approximately 230,000 clones, about 86% being singletons. Material: peripheral blood. The receptors were sampled from an elderly man with acute or convalescent COVID-19.

J is TRBJ2-6 and V is TRBV28; D possibly corresponds to TRBD1 (5 bases). V lost 2 bases and J 1 base, leaving 6 bases between the germline ends. The CDR3 loop spans 15 amino acids. Germline lookup yields CDR1 MDHEN and CDR2 SYDVKM. The CDR3 DNA reads as TGTGCCAGCAGTTTAAGGGGATCTGGGGCCAACGTCCTGACTTTC. Translating gives CASSLRGSGANVLTF.

The chain combines TRBV19 with TRBJ2-5; tentatively, D is TRBD1 (5 bases). CDR1 is LNHDA, CDR2 SQIVND, per germline (reference sequence). V lost 3 bases and J 1 base, leaving 9 bases between the germline ends. This CDR3 is built from 14 residues. The DNA for the CDR3 is TGTGCCAGTAGTATCGGCAGGGCCCAAGAGACCCAGTACTTC. This encodes CASSIGRAQETQYF.

The chain carries TRBV3-1 (or the pseudogene TRBV3-2) and TRBJ2-7; 12 bases are a match to TRBD1. The CDR3 is 16 amino acids. Germline CDR1 and CDR2: LGHDT and YNNKEL (reference sequence). The J segment lost 9 bases and the V segment lost 1 base, leaving 10 bases of the junction unmatched. CDR3 region: CASSQVPGQGASGQYF. DNA for the CDR3: TGTGCCAGCAGCCAAGTGCCGGGACAGGGGGCGAGCGGGCAGTACTTC.

The chain couples TRBV7-2 to TRBJ1-4; 7 bases are a match to TRBD1. This CDR3 has 15 residues. The V and J ends lost 2 bases and 7 bases, in that order; junction bases with no gene match: 7. Germline values: CDR1 SGHTA, CDR2 FQGNSA. As DNA, the CDR3 is TGTGCCAGCAGCTTACAAGGGGGCATGGTTGAAAAACTGTTTTTT. It specifies CASSLQGGMVEKLFF.

V and J are TRBV27 and TRBJ2-5, with 9 bases fitting TRBD2. V lost 3 bases to trimming and J lost 3 bases; unmatched junction nucleotides: 5. CDR3 length: 15 residues. Germline V gene data show CDR1 as MNHEY and CDR2 as SMNVEV (reference sequence). CDR3 DNA: TGTGCCAGCAGTTTCAGCGTAGCGGGAGAAGAGACCCAGTACTTC. Translation: CASSFSVAGEETQYF.

CDR3 bases: TGTGCCAGCAGACGACTAGCGGAACCCTACGAGCAGTACTTC. Its protein is CASRRLAEPYEQYF. The chain joins TRBV13 to TRBJ2-7; 9 bases map to TRBD2. Unmatched junction bases numbered 5, after V lost 6 bases and J lost 2 bases. This CDR3 spans 14 amino acids. CDR1 is PRHDT and CDR2 is FYEKMQ in the germline V gene (reference sequence).

The gene calls are TRBV11-1 and TRBJ2-5; the match to TRBD2 covers 10 bases. Losses at the gene ends were 1 base for V and 2 bases for J; bases not matched to a gene: 1. Germline V gives CDR1 SGHAT, CDR2 FQDESV (reference sequence). This CDR3 has 15 residues. The DNA of the CDR3 is TGTGCCAGCAGCTTAGGGACTAGCGGTCAAGAGACCCAGTACTTC. Encoded protein: CASSLGTSGQETQYF.

This clone was detected only once. DNA for the CDR3: TGTGCCAGCAAATCAGGACAGGGGGACTATGGCTACACCTTC. It yields the protein CASKSGQGDYGYTF. The chain has TRBV2 and TRBJ1-2, with 10 bases fitting TRBD1. Losses at the gene ends were 7 bases for V and 3 bases for J; bases not matched to a gene: 5. The CDR3 totals 14 residues. Germline V CDR1 and CDR2: SNHLY, FYNNEI.

The CDR3 sequence is CASNQRGVDTEAFF. CDR3 sequence (DNA): TGTGCCAGCAACCAACGGGGGGTGGACACTGAAGCTTTCTTT. This chain links TRBV5-5 with TRBJ1-1, with D perhaps TRBD1 (5 bases). Germline-derived CDR1 and CDR2 are SGHKS and YYEKEE (reference sequence). The CDR3 is 14 residues long. The ends were cut back, 6 bases at V and 3 bases at J, with 15 bases in the middle.

The sample holds one count of this clone. The rearrangement links TRBV3-1 (or the pseudogene TRBV3-2) to TRBJ2-1; 12 nucleotides match TRBD2. J gave up 7 bases and V 1 base, and 8 bases lay outside the gene matches. From germline, CDR1 is LGHDT and CDR2 YNNKEL (reference sequence). The CDR3 contains 17 residues. CDR3 region: CASSQARSSGRGNEQFF. Written as DNA, the CDR3 is TGTGCCAGCAGCCAAGCCCGCTCTAGCGGGAGGGGAAATGAGCAGTTCTTC.